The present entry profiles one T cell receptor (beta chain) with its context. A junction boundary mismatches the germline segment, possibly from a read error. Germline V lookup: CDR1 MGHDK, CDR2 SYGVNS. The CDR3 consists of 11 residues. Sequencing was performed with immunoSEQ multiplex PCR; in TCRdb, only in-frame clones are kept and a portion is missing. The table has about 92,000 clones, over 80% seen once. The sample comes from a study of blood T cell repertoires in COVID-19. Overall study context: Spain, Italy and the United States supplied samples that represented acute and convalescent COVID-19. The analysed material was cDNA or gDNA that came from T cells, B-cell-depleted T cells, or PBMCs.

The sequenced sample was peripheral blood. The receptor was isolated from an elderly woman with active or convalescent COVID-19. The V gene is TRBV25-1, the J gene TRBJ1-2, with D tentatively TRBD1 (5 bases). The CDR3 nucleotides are TGTGCCGGCAGTGGGGCCTATGGCTACACCTTC. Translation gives CAGSGAYGYTF.